Each of the 8 T cell receptor beta chains below was sequenced from the same sample in a study of blood T cell repertoires in COVID-19. Measured with immunoSEQ multiplex PCR; TCRdb has only the in-frame clones, and not every one. The table records approximately 200,000 clones, approximately 90% of them present only once. Input material: PBMCs or T cells enriched from blood (not recorded which). The receptor set was obtained from a man aged 25 to 40 who had recovered from COVID-19.

This clone was recorded only once. The chain employs TRBV19 and TRBJ1-1, with D uncertain. This CDR3 region has 14 residues. Trimming removed 6 bases from V and 7 bases from J, with 18 bases in between. The V gene's germline CDR1 is LNHDA and CDR2 SQIVND (reference sequence). DNA of the CDR3: TGTGCCAGTAGCCGGAGGCATACCGACAATGAAGCTTTCTTT. This gives the protein CASSRRHTDNEAFF. Together with reference TRBV19 and TRBJ1-1, the CDR3 gives the full variable domain: DGGITQSPKYLFRKEGQNVTLSCEQNLNHDAMYWYRQDPGQGLRLIYYSQIVNDFQKGDIAEGYSVSREKKESFPLTVTSAQKNPTAFYLCASSRRHTDNEAFFGQGTRLTVV.

In this sample, this clone turned up once. The V call is TRBV6-2 or TRBV6-3, the J call TRBJ2-7, with 7 bases aligning to TRBD1. Trimming took 2 bases from V and 0 from J; bases not matched to a gene: 1. The CDR3 is 14 amino acids. Germline V gene lookup returns CDR1 MNHEY and CDR2 SVGEGT. CDR3 sequence: CASSYPGGSYEQYF. The CDR3 DNA is TGTGCCAGCAGTTACCCAGGGGGCTCCTACGAGCAGTACTTC.

The V call is TRBV12-3 or TRBV12-4, the J call TRBJ1-2; 8 bases fit TRBD1. V shed 3 bases and J 8 bases; nucleotides not matched to a gene: 5. The CDR3 totals 13 residues. The CDR3 protein is CASSLDRARGYTF. The DNA for the CDR3 is TGTGCCAGCAGTTTGGACAGGGCAAGGGGCTACACCTTC.

This clone was counted only a few times. The rearrangement joins TRBV5-1 to TRBJ1-1; 8 nucleotides match TRBD1. CDR1 is SGHRS, CDR2 YFSETQ, per germline. This CDR3 has 17 amino acids. V lost 4 bases, J lost 1 base, and 12 bases stayed unmatched. CDR3 residues: CASSQGQGGVGNTEAFF. The CDR3 region has the DNA TGCGCCAGCAGCCAAGGACAGGGAGGAGTCGGGAACACTGAAGCTTTCTTT.

This clone has a single count. The J gene is TRBJ1-1, the V gene TRBV6-6; unclear D gene. Germline values: CDR1 MNHNY, CDR2 SVGAGI (reference sequence). The CDR3 spans 12 residues. Trimming took off 2 bases at V and 7 bases at J, with 8 bases between the two ends. CDR3 coding DNA: TGTGCCAGCAGTTACGCGGGAATTGAAGCTTTCTTT. Its translation: CASSYAGIEAFF.

The genes are TRBV20-1 and TRBJ1-6; perhaps TRBD1 as D (6 bases). The CDR3 length is 16 residues. The germline V gene encodes CDR1 DFQATT and CDR2 SNEGSKA (reference sequence). V lost 3 bases to trimming and J lost 1 base, with 13 bases between them. CDR3 DNA: TGCAGTGCTAGTTATGGGGGCTGGTCCTATAATTCACCCCTCCACTTT. Its translation: CSASYGGWSYNSPLHF.

The V call is TRBV7-2, the J call TRBJ2-7, with a tentative D call TRBD2 (6 bases). The V end was cut by 4 bases, the J end by 6 bases, with 13 bases between. The CDR3 has 13 residues. Germline V gene sequence: CDR1 SGHTA, CDR2 FQGNSA. DNA of the CDR3: TGTGCCAGCAGCTCAAAGTGGGGAGGCGAGCAGTACTTC. Protein sequence: CASSSKWGGEQYF.

The chain recombines TRBV7-9 with TRBJ2-5; tentatively, D is TRBD2 (6 bases). This CDR3 has 14 residues. Looked up from germline, CDR1 is SEHNR and CDR2 is FQNEAQ (reference sequence). Between the trimmed V and J ends, which lost 7 bases and 5 bases, there was a span of 17 bases. CDR3 DNA: TGTGCCAGCAACGCGCAGGGAGGAGGGGAGACCCAGTACTTC. It specifies CASNAQGGGETQYF.